The 28 T cell receptor beta chains below were found in one sample sequenced in a study of response to subunit inactivated influenza vaccine. Each CDR3 protein is one row after TCRdb ran MiXCR on the RT-PCR reads. The sample has 450,000 to 500,000 distinct CDR3 sequences, roughly 9.7% seen once. Here the sequenced sample was PBMCs from blood, taken roughly 45 days after vaccination. All receptors come from a man aged 45-65 years who received an inactivated influenza vaccine.

This clonotype has at least ten counts. This chain links TRBV10-2 with TRBJ2-3, with TRBD1 matching over 8 bases. Germline V gene lookup returns CDR1 WSHSY and CDR2 SAAADI. The J segment lost 2 bases and the V segment lost 6 bases, leaving 10 bases of the junction unmatched. This CDR3 spans 16 amino acids. The CDR3 coding sequence is TGCGCCAGCAGAAAGACAGGGGAGTATACCACAGATACGCAGTATTTT. It specifies CASRKTGEYTTDTQYF.

This clonotype showed up just a few times. The V and J genes are TRBV6-5 and TRBJ1-1, with D possibly matching TRBD1 (5 bases). Germline assignment: CDR1 MNHEY and CDR2 SVGAGI. Trimming removed 0 bases from V and 3 bases from J, with 11 bases in between. There are 15 residues in the CDR3. CDR3: CASSYSRVSDTEAFF. DNA for the CDR3: TGTGCCAGCAGTTACTCCAGGGTTTCGGACACTGAAGCTTTCTTT.

The chain links TRBV7-2 to TRBJ1-5; D remains ambiguous. The CDR3 covers 13 residues. V dropped 5 bases and J dropped 5 bases, with 10 bases sitting between them. CDR1 SGHTA and CDR2 FQGNSA come from the germline V gene. In nucleotides, the CDR3 is TGTGCCAGCAGCCTACTACAAGATCAGCCCCAGCATTTT. Translation: CASSLLQDQPQHF.

This clonotype came up many times. V gene TRBV10-2 combines with J gene TRBJ2-7; D possibly uses TRBD1 or TRBD2 (5 bases each). This CDR3 region has 13 residues. Trimming pared 6 bases from V and 3 bases from J, leaving 12 bases between. Germline CDR1 is WSHSY and CDR2 is SAAADI. DNA for the CDR3: TGCGCCAGCAGCTCCGGGACGGTCTACGAGCAGTACTTC. Encoded protein: CASSSGTVYEQYF.

This clonotype appeared a few times. A much larger clone is a single base away; this may be a read error. The chain carries TRBV20-1 and TRBJ2-5; D might be TRBD1 (6 bases). The germline gives CDR1 DFQATT, CDR2 SNEGSKA (reference sequence). The CDR3 runs to 18 residues. This chain's CDR3 is CCARDGARNTGFGETQYF. In DNA, the CDR3 is TGCTGTGCTAGAGATGGTGCCCGGAACACAGGGTTTGGGGAGACCCAGTACTTC.

This clonotype was picked up many times. The J gene is TRBJ1-5, the V gene TRBV7-6; D gene ambiguous. CDR1 and CDR2 (germline): SGHVS, FNYEAQ. V was clipped by 1 base and J by 4 bases, with 8 bases between them. The CDR3 has 14 residues. The chain's CDR3 is CASSLGPGNQPQHF. In nucleotides, the CDR3 is TGTGCCAGCAGCTTAGGTCCGGGAAATCAGCCCCAGCATTTT.

This clonotype occurred a few times. The chain has TRBV20-1 and TRBJ1-2, with TRBD1 as a possible D gene (6 bases). Deletions cut 1 base from V and 3 bases from J, with 9 bases between. From germline, CDR1 is DFQATT and CDR2 SNEGSKA (reference sequence). CDR3 length: 13 residues. In nucleotides, the CDR3 is TGCAGTGCTAGAGGCAGACAGGACTATGGCTACACCTTC. Translated: CSARGRQDYGYTF.

V and J are TRBV24-1 and TRBJ2-1, with 12 bases that match TRBD2. The CDR3 consists of 18 residues. CDR1 is KGHDR and CDR2 is SFDVKD in the germline V gene. V dropped 3 bases and J dropped 2; count of bases not matched to a gene: 7. The CDR3 sequence: CATSDPGLAGAAYNEQFF. In DNA, the CDR3 is TGTGCCACCAGTGATCCGGGACTAGCGGGCGCCGCCTACAATGAGCAGTTCTTC.

This chain links TRBV6-6 with TRBJ2-7; 10 bases fit TRBD1. CDR3 length equals 12 residues. Germline trimming cut 7 bases from V and 5 bases from J; bases unmatched to any gene: 2. Germline V gene data show CDR1 as MNHNY and CDR2 as SVGAGI (reference sequence). The CDR3 DNA reads TGTGCCAGCACCGGACAGGGGGACGAGCAGTACTTC. It is translated as CASTGQGDEQYF.

This clonotype was found many times. This rearrangement joins TRBV6-2 or TRBV6-3 to TRBJ2-1; no clear D gene. Trimming shortened V by 3 bases and J by 6 bases, and 12 bases separated the two germline ends. CDR3 length equals 14 residues. From germline, CDR1 is MNHEY and CDR2 SVGEGT. The CDR3: CASSYLLPGNEQFF. The CDR3 DNA sequence: TGTGCCAGCAGTTATCTTCTCCCGGGCAATGAGCAGTTCTTC.

In its sample, this clonotype was seen a few times. This chain uses TRBV20-1 with TRBJ2-3, with TRBD1 identical over 10 bases. The junction had 12 bases not matched to a gene; V was cut back by 1 base and J by 5 bases. Germline values: CDR1 DFQATT, CDR2 SNEGSKA (reference sequence). CDR3 size: 17 residues. CDR3 sequence reads: CSARVLRGQGLRDTQYF. DNA for the CDR3: TGCAGTGCTAGAGTCCTACGGGGACAGGGGCTTCGAGATACGCAGTATTTT.

This clonotype was recorded a few times. V gene TRBV20-1 combines with J gene TRBJ2-3; D ambiguous. Trimming pared 0 bases from V and 7 bases from J, leaving 8 bases between. The CDR3 sequence is 12 residues long. Germline V gene data show CDR1 as DFQATT and CDR2 as SNEGSKA (reference sequence). The CDR3 region is CSARDLANTQYF. CDR3 coding DNA: TGCAGTGCTAGAGATCTGGCTAATACGCAGTATTTT.

This clonotype was seen repeatedly, ten times or more. CDR3 in amino acids: CASSQDLRAYEQYF. For the CDR3, the DNA is TGCGCCAGCAGCCAAGATCTTCGAGCCTACGAGCAGTACTTC. V and J are TRBV4-3 and TRBJ2-7, with D unresolved. Trimming took off 0 bases at V and 2 bases at J, with 8 bases between the two ends. Germline V gives CDR1 LGHNA, CDR2 YSLEER. There are 14 residues in the CDR3.

There are many counts of this clonotype. The chain joins TRBV29-1 to TRBJ2-1, with D perhaps matching TRBD1 or TRBD2 (5 bases each). Germline-derived CDR1 and CDR2 are SQVTM and ANQGSEA. There are 14 residues in the CDR3. V was trimmed by 1 base and J by 6 bases, leaving 13 bases between them. As DNA, the CDR3 is TGCAGCGTTGAAGGGGCGTTGGGGGTCAATGAGCAGTTCTTC. It is translated as CSVEGALGVNEQFF.

This clonotype was counted many times. The V gene is TRBV7-2, the J gene TRBJ1-4; D unclear. V lost 1 base and J lost 8, with 8 bases in between. Germline V CDR1 and CDR2: SGHTA, FQGNSA. The CDR3 has 13 residues. This CDR3 reads CASSLELNEKLFF. DNA for the CDR3: TGTGCCAGCAGCTTAGAGCTGAACGAAAAACTGTTTTTT.

The V and J genes are TRBV6-2 or TRBV6-3 and TRBJ2-7; 9 bases line up with TRBD2. Trimming at V came to 6 bases and at J to 5 bases, leaving 5 bases not matched to a gene. From germline, CDR1 is MNHEY and CDR2 SVGEGT. This CDR3 has 13 residues. CDR3 protein: CASRRGGGNEQYF. Here the CDR3 DNA reads TGTGCCAGCAGGCGGGGGGGCGGCAACGAGCAGTACTTC.

Ten or more counts support this clonotype. V usage is TRBV5-6 and J usage is TRBJ2-1; D unclear. Germline V gene lookup returns CDR1 SGHDT and CDR2 YYEEEE. This CDR3 has 15 amino acids. V lost 4 bases to trimming and J lost 1 base, with 12 bases between them. The CDR3 DNA follows: TGTGCCAGCAGCCCCTCCGGAGAGTCCTACAATGAGCAGTTCTTC. It yields the protein CASSPSGESYNEQFF.

The chain links TRBV5-1 to TRBJ2-3, with 7 bases matching TRBD1. CDR3 length: 15 residues. The germline CDR1 and CDR2 sequences are SGHRS and YFSETQ. The V and J ends lost 0 bases and 1 base, in that order; junction bases with no gene match: 2. The CDR3 bases are TGCGCCAGCAGCTTGGGGGGACAGCGCACAGATACGCAGTATTTT. Amino acids: CASSLGGQRTDTQYF.

The V and J genes are TRBV6-1 and TRBJ1-5, with D unresolved. This CDR3 has 14 residues. The germline CDR1 and CDR2 sequences are MNHNS and SASEGT. The germline V and J ends were trimmed by 1 base and 9 bases, with 13 bases remaining between them. Written as DNA, the CDR3 is TGTGCCAGCAGTGAAGAACAGACCCTGGGGCCCCAGCATTTT. Protein sequence: CASSEEQTLGPQHF.

Many counts were recorded for this clonotype. This rearrangement joins TRBV12-3 or TRBV12-4 to TRBJ1-5; 7 positions match TRBD1. The CDR3 loop spans 15 amino acids. J lost 3 bases, V lost 1 base, and 3 bases had no gene match. The CDR3 region has the DNA TGTGCCAGCAGTTTAGGACAGGGTAACAATCAGCCCCAGCATTTT. This gives the protein CASSLGQGNNQPQHF.

This clonotype was counted ten times or more. The chain combines TRBV4-3 with TRBJ1-6; TRBD1 might be the D (6 bases). Between the trimmed V and J ends, which lost 0 bases and 10 bases, there was a span of 13 bases. Germline loops: CDR1 LGHNA, CDR2 YSLEER. The CDR3 covers 15 residues. In DNA form, the CDR3 reads TGCGCCAGCAGCCAAGAAGGAGGGGGAAGATCACCCCTCCACTTT. Amino acid sequence: CASSQEGGGRSPLHF.

The rearrangement links TRBV5-1 to TRBJ1-3; TRBD1 agrees at 10 bases. Germline CDR1 SGHRS, CDR2 YFSETQ. The CDR3 has 18 residues. J was trimmed by 2 bases and V by 1 base; bases with no gene match: 9. The CDR3 region is CASSLFSGTGVAGNTIYF. CDR3 bases: TGCGCCAGCAGCTTGTTCTCCGGGACAGGGGTCGCTGGAAACACCATATATTTT. The whole variable domain, filled in from reference TRBV5-1 and TRBJ1-3, reads KAGVTQTPRYLIKTRGQQVTLSCSPISGHRSVSWYQQTPGQGLQFLFEYFSETQRNKGNFPGRFSGRQFSNSRSEMNVSTLELGDSALYLCASSLFSGTGVAGNTIYFGEGSWLTVV.

This clonotype occurred a few times. The junction shows a germline mismatch at one end, possibly a read error. The CDR3 sequence is CSVVGGDPKRPF. The CDR3 DNA reads TGCAGCGTTGTAGGCGGTGATCCCAAACGTCCCTTT. V and J are TRBV29-1 and TRBJ1-1; D not resolved. The length of the CDR3 is 12 residues. Per germline, CDR1 SQVTM and CDR2 ANQGSEA.

The V gene is TRBV27, the J gene TRBJ1-6, with D perhaps TRBD1 (5 bases). Germline V gene sequence: CDR1 MNHEY, CDR2 SMNVEV (reference sequence). Trimming shortened V by 4 bases and J by 0 bases, and 13 bases separated the two germline ends. The CDR3 has 17 amino acids. The CDR3 loop is CASSWGRSLSYNSPLHF. Here the CDR3 DNA reads TGTGCCAGCAGTTGGGGACGGAGCCTCTCCTATAATTCACCCCTCCACTTT.

This clonotype was picked up a small number of times. The chain couples TRBV5-1 to TRBJ1-1, with TRBD1 as a possible D gene (6 bases). The V gene's germline CDR1 is SGHRS and CDR2 YFSETQ. The V and J ends lost 7 bases and 1 base respectively, with 11 bases between them. This CDR3 contains 13 residues. The CDR3 region has the DNA TGCGCCAGCGAGGGACACCCGAACACTGAAGCTTTCTTT. Protein: CASEGHPNTEAFF.

In its sample, this clonotype was seen a few times. The chain is built from TRBV6-2 or TRBV6-3 and TRBJ2-1; D is undetermined. This CDR3 is built from 15 residues. The germline V gene has CDR1 MNHEY and CDR2 SVGEGT. V gave up 2 bases and J gave up 7 bases, with 15 bases separating them. The CDR3 bases are TGTGCCAGCAGTTACCACCGTACGGGTGGGAATGAGCAGTTCTTC. As protein: CASSYHRTGGNEQFF.

The chain combines TRBV18 with TRBJ2-1; 16 nucleotides align to TRBD2. The CDR3 sequence is 18 residues long. Germline CDR1 and CDR2: KGHSH and LQKENI. The junction had 8 bases not matched to a gene; V was cut back by 4 bases and J by 5 bases. CDR3 region: CASSLGTSGGAIHNEQFF. CDR3 in DNA: TGTGCCAGCTCACTCGGGACTAGCGGGGGGGCGATCCACAATGAGCAGTTCTTC.

V and J are TRBV14 and TRBJ1-1; the D is unclear. CDR1 and CDR2 (germline): SGHDN, FVKESK. The V and J ends lost 5 bases and 4 bases respectively, with 14 bases between them. The CDR3 sequence is 14 residues long. CDR3 region: CASSTRPTSTEAFF. The CDR3 coding sequence is TGTGCCAGCAGCACTCGTCCAACGAGCACTGAAGCTTTCTTT.